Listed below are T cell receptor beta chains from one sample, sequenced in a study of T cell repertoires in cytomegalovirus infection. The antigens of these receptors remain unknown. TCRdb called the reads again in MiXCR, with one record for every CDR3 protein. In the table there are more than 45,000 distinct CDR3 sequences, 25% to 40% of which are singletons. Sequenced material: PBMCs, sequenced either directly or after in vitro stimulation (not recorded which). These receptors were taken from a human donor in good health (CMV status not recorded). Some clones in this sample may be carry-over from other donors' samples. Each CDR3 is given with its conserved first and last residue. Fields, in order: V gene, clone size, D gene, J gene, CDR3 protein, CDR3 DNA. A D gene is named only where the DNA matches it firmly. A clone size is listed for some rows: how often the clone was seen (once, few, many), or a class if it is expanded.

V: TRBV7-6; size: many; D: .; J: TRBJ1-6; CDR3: CASSLSRARSNSPLHF; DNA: TGTGCCAGCAGCTTAAGTAGGGCCCGCAGTAATTCACCCCTCCACTTT
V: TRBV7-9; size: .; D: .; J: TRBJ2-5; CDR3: CASSSYSGVGETQYF; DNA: TGTGCCAGCAGCTCCTACTCAGGGGTAGGGGAGACCCAGTACTTC
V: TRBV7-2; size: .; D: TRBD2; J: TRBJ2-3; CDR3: CASSVGLAGGPTDTQYF; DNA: TGTGCCAGCAGCGTAGGACTAGCGGGAGGGCCAACAGATACGCAGTATTTT
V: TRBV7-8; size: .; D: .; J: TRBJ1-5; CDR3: CASSSRGSGNQPQHF; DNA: TGTGCCAGCAGCTCACGGGGTAGCGGCAATCAGCCCCAGCATTTT
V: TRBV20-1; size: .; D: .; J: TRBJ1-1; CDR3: CSANSRTEAFF; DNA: TGCAGTGCTAATTCCCGGACTGAAGCTTTCTTT
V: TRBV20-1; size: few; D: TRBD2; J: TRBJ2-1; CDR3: CSASRVAGGNEQFF; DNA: TGCAGTGCTAGTAGGGTAGCGGGGGGCAATGAGCAGTTCTTC
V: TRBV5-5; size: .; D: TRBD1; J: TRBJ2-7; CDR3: CASSLIRDSHYEQYF; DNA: TGTGCCAGCAGCTTGATACGGGACAGCCACTACGAGCAGTACTTC
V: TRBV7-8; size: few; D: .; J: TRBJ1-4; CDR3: CASSPGLLSEKLFF; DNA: TGTGCCAGCAGCCCCGGACTTCTTAGCGAAAAACTGTTTTTT
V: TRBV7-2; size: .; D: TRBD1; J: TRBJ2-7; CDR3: CASSATLDRAYEQYF; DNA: TGTGCCAGCAGCGCAACCTTGGACAGGGCCTACGAGCAGTACTTC
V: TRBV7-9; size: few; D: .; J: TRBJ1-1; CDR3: CARRRSDTEAFF; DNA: TGTGCCAGACGGAGATCGGACACTGAAGCTTTCTTT
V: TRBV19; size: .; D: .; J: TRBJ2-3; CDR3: CASKLGLSTDTQYF; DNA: TGTGCCAGTAAGCTGGGGCTCAGCACAGATACGCAGTATTTT
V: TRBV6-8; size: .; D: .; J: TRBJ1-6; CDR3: CASSSRGWSDALHF; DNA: TGTGCCAGCAGTTCCCGGGGGTGGAGTGACGCCCTCCACTTT
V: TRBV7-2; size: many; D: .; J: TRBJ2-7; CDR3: CASSLGVGGLGSYEQYF; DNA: TGTGCCAGCAGCTTAGGGGTGGGCGGCCTTGGCTCCTACGAGCAGTACTTC
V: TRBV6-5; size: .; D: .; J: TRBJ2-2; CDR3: CASSYSRQRNTGELFF; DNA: TGTGCCAGCAGTTACTCTCGACAGCGCAACACCGGGGAGCTGTTTTTT
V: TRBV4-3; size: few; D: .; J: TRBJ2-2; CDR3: CASSQDALAGELFF; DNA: TGCGCCAGCAGCCAAGATGCCCTTGCCGGGGAGCTGTTTTTT
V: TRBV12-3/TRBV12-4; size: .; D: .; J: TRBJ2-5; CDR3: CASSFGTVAEETQYF; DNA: TGTGCCAGCAGTTTCGGGACTGTAGCGGAGGAGACCCAGTACTTC
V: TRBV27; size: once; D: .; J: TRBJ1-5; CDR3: CASSTTGKPQHF; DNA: TGTGCCAGCAGTACTACAGGTAAACCCCAGCATTTT
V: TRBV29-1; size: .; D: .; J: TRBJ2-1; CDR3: CSVVGRVNYNEQFF; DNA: TGCAGCGTCGTCGGCAGGGTCAACTACAATGAGCAGTTCTTC
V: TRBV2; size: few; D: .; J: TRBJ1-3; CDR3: CASGFAGNTIYF; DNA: TGTGCCAGCGGGTTTGCTGGAAACACCATATATTTT
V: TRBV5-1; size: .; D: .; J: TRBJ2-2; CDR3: CASKTPDILNTGELFF; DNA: TGCGCCAGCAAAACCCCCGACATCTTGAACACCGGGGAGCTGTTTTTT
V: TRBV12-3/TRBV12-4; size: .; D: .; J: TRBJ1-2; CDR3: CASSPTTNYGYTF; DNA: TGTGCCAGCAGTCCCACAACTAACTATGGCTACACCTTC
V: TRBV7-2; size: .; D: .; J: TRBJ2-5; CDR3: CASSLLGFRETQYF; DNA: TGTGCCAGCAGCTTATTGGGGTTCCGGGAGACCCAGTACTTC
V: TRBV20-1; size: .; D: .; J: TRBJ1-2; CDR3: CSARVDGANYGYTF; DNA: TGCAGTGCTAGAGTTGACGGAGCTAACTATGGCTACACCTTC
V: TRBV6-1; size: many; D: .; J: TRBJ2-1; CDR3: CASSAWGWDNEQFF; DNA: TGTGCCAGCAGTGCGTGGGGGTGGGACAATGAGCAGTTCTTC
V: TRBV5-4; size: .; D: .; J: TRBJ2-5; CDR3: CASSFFLGTEQETQYF; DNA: TGTGCCAGCAGCTTCTTCCTTGGAACAGAACAAGAGACCCAGTACTTC
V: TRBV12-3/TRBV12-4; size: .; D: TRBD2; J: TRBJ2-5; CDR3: CASSLIASGGAGETQYF; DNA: TGTGCCAGCAGTTTAATTGCTAGCGGGGGGGCCGGGGAGACCCAGTACTTC
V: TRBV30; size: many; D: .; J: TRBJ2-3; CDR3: CAWSGYGGEPDTQYF; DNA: TGTGCCTGGAGTGGTTACGGCGGGGAACCAGATACGCAGTATTTT
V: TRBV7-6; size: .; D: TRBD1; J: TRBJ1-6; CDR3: CASSERQGSPLHF; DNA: TGTGCCAGCAGCGAACGACAGGGATCACCCCTCCACTTT
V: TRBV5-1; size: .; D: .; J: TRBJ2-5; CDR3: CASSLEEGWETQYF; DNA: TGCGCCAGCAGCTTGGAGGAAGGGTGGGAGACCCAGTACTTC
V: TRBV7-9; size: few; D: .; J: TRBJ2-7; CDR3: CASSSPRQEDTYEQYF; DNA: TGTGCCAGCAGCTCGCCCCGACAGGAGGATACCTACGAGCAGTACTTC
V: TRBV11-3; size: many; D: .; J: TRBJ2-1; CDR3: CASSLDSGYNEQFF; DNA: TGTGCCAGCAGCTTAGATTCGGGGTACAATGAGCAGTTCTTC
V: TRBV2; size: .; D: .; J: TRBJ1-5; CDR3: CASSRGIGNQPQHF; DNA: TGTGCCAGCAGTAGGGGCATAGGCAATCAGCCCCAGCATTTT
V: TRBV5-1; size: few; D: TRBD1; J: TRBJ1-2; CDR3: CASSSKFPGTGYNPYTF; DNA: TGCGCCAGCAGCTCCAAATTCCCCGGGACAGGGTACAACCCTTACACCTTC
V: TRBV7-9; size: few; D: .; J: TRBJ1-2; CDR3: CASSLGVGARDHRGYTF; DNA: TGTGCCAGCAGCTTAGGGGTGGGGGCCAGGGATCACCGTGGCTACACCTTC
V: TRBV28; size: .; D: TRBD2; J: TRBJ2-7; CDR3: CASSGASGGRSSYEQYF; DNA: TGTGCCAGCAGTGGAGCCAGCGGGGGCCGAAGCTCCTACGAGCAGTACTTC
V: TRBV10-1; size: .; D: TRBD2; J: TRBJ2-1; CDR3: CASSELAGAEQFF; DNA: TGCGCCAGCAGTGAACTAGCGGGAGCTGAGCAGTTCTTC